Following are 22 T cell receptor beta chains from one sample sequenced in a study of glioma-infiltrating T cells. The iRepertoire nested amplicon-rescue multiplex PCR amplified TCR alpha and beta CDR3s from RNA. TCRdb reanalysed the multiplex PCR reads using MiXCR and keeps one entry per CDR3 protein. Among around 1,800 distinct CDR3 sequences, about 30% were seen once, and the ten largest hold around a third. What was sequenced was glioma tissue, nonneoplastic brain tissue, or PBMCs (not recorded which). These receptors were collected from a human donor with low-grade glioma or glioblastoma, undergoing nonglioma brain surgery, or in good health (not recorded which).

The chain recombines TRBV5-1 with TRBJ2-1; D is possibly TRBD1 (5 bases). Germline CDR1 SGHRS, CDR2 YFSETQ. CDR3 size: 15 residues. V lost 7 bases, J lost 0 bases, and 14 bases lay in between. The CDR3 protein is CASGVTGDSYNEQFF. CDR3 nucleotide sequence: TGCGCCAGCGGCGTAACAGGCGACTCCTACAATGAGCAGTTCTTC. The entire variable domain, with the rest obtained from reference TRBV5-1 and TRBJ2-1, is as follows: KAGVTQTPRYLIKTRGQQVTLSCSPISGHRSVSWYQQTPGQGLQFLFEYFSETQRNKGNFPGRFSGRQFSNSRSEMNVSTLELGDSALYLCASGVTGDSYNEQFFGPGTRLTVL.

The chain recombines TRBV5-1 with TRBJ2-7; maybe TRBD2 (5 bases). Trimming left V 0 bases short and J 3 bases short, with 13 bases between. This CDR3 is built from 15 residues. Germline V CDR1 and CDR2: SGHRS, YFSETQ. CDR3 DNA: TGCGCCAGCAGCTTGGTGTCTAGCTGGATCTACGAGCAGTACTTC. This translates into CASSLVSSWIYEQYF.

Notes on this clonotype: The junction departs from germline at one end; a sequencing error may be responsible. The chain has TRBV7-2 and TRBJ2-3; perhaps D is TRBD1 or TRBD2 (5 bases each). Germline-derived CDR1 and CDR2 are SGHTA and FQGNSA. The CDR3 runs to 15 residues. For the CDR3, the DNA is TGTGCCACCAGCTTAGACGGGACCGGCACAGATACGCAGTATTTT. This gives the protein CATSLDGTGTDTQYF.

CDR3 DNA: TGCAGCGTTTGGGGGACAGGGACCTACGAGCAGTACTTC. This encodes CSVWGTGTYEQYF. This sequence joins TRBV29-1 and TRBJ2-7; 9 bases align to TRBD1. This CDR3 is 13 amino acids long. Germline V gene lookup returns CDR1 SQVTM and CDR2 ANQGSEA. V shed 5 bases and J 2 bases; nucleotides not matched to a gene: 4.

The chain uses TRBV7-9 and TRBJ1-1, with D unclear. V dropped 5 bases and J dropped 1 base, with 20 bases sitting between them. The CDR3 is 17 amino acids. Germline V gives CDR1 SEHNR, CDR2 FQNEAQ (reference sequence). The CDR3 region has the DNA TGTGCCAGCAGCATGGAAAAGTCCTTCTTTGCGAACACTGAAGCTTTCTTT. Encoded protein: CASSMEKSFFANTEAFF.

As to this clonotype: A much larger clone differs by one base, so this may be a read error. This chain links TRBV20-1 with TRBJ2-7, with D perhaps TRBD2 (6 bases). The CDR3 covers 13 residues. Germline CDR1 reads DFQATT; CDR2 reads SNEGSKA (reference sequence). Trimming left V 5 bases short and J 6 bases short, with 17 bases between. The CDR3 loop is CSAALARVGEQYF. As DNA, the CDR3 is TGCAGTGCTGCCCTAGCGCGAGTAGGCGAGCAGTACTTC.

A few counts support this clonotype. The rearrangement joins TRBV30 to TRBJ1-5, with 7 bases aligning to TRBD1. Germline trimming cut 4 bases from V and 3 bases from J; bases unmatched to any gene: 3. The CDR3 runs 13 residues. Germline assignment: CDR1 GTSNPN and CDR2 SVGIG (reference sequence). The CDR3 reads CAWNRGLNQPQHF. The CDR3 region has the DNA TGTGCCTGGAACAGGGGTCTCAATCAGCCCCAGCATTTT.

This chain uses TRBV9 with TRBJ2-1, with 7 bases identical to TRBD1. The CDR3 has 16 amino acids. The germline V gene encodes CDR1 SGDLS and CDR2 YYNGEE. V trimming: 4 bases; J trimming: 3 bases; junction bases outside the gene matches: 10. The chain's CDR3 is CASSPRPQGIYNEQFF. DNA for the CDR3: TGTGCCAGCAGCCCCCGCCCACAGGGGATCTACAATGAGCAGTTCTTC.

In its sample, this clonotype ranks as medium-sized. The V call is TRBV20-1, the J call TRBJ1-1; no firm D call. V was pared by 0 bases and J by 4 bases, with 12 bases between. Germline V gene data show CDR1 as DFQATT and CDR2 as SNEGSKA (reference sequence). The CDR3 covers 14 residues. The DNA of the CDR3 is TGCAGTGCTAGAGAGGGGTTTCTCGGCACTGAAGCTTTCTTT. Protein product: CSAREGFLGTEAFF.

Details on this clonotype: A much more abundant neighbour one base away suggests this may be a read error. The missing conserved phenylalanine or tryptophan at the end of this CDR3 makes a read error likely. In nucleotides, the CDR3 is TGCAGTGCTAGAGGTTACCCTTCTGAGCCCTACGAGCAGTACTCC. This sequence encodes CSARGYPSEPYEQYS. V is TRBV20-1 and J is TRBJ2-7; no reliable D call. CDR3 size: 15 residues. Trimming left V 1 base short and J 2 bases short, with 15 bases between. The germline V gene has CDR1 DFQATT and CDR2 SNEGSKA (reference sequence).

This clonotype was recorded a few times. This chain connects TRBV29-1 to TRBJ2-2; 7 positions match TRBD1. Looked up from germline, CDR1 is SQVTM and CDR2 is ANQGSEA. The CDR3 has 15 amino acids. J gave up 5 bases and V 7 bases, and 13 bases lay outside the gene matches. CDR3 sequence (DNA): TGCAGCGCCCGAAGGGGGCAGGGGAGAACCGGGGAGCTGTTTTTT. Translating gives CSARRGQGRTGELFF.

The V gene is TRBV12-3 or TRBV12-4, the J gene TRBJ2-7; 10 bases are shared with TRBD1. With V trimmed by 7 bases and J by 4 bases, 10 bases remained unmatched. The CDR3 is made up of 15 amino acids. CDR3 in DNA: TGTGCCAGCACTTCTACCGGGACAGGGGTGTACGAGCAGTACTTC. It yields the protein CASTSTGTGVYEQYF.

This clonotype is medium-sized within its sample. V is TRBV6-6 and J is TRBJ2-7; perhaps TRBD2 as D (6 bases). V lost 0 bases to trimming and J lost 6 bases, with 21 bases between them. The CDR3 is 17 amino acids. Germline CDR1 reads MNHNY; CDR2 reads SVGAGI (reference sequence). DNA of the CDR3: TGTGCCAGCAGTTACTCGACCTGGCGTAATCTAGCGACCGAGCAGTACTTC. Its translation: CASSYSTWRNLATEQYF.

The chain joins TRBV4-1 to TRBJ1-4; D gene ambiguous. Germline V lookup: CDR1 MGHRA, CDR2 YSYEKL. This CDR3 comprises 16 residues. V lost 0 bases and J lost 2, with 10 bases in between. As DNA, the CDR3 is TGCGCCAGCAGCCAAGAACCCGGGTCTACTAATGAAAAACTGTTTTTT. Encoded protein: CASSQEPGSTNEKLFF.

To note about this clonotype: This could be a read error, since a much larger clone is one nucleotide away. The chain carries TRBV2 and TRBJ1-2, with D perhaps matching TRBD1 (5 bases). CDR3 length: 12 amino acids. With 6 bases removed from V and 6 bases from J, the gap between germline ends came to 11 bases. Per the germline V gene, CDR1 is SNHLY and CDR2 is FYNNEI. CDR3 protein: CASRVQDHGYTF. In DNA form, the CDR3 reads TGTGCCAGCAGGGTACAGGACCATGGCTACACCTTC.

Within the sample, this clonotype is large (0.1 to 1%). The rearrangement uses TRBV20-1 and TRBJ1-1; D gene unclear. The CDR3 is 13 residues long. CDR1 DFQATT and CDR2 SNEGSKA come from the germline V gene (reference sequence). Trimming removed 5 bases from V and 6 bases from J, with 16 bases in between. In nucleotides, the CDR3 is TGCAGTGCTGGGGTCGCGGCCCTCCCTGAAGCTTTCTTT. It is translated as CSAGVAALPEAFF.

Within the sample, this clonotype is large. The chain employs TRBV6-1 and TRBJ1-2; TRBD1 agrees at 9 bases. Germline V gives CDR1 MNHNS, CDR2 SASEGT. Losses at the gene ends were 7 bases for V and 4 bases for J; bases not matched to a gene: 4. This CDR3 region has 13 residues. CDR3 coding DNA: TGTGCCAGCATAGGGGACAGGGTCTATGGCTACACCTTC. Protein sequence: CASIGDRVYGYTF.

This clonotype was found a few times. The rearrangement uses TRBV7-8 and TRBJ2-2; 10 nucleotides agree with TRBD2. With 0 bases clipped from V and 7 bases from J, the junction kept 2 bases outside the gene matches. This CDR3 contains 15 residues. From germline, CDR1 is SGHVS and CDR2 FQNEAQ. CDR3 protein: CASSLATSGNGELFF. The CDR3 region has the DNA TGTGCCAGCAGCTTAGCCACTAGCGGGAACGGGGAGCTGTTTTTT. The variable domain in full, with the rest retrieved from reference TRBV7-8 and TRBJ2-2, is GAGVSQSPRYKVAKRGQDVALRCDPISGHVSLFWYQQALGQGPEFLTYFQNEAQLDKSGLPSDRFFAERPEGSVSTLKIQRTQQEDSAVYLCASSLATSGNGELFFGEGSRLTVL.

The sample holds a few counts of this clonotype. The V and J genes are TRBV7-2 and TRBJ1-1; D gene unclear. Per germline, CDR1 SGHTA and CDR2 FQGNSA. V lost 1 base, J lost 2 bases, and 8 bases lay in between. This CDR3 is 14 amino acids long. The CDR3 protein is CASSLGYVNTEAFF. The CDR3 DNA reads TGTGCCAGCAGCTTAGGGTACGTTAACACTGAAGCTTTCTTT.

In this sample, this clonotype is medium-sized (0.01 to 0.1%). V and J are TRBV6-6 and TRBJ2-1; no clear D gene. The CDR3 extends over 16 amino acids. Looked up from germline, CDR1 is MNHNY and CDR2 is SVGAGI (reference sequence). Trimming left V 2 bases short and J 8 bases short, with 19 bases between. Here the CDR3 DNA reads TGTGCCAGCAGTTACCCAGGAAACAGCCCTCGGGATGAGCAGTTCTTC. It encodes CASSYPGNSPRDEQFF.

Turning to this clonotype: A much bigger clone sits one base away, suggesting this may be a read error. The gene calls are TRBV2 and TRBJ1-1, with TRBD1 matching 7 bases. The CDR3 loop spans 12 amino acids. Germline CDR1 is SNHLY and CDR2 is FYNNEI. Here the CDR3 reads CASKDRDTEASF. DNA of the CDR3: TGTGCCAGCAAAGACAGGGACACTGAAGCTTCCTTT.

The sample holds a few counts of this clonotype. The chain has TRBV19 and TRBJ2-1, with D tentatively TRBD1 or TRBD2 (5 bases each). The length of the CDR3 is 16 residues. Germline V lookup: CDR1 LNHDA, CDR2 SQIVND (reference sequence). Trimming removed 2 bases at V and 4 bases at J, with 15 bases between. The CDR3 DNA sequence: TGTGCCAGTAGTATACTCTGGCAGGGACGGTACAATGAGCAGTTCTTC. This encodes CASSILWQGRYNEQFF.